Below, one T cell receptor beta chain is given with its context. V gave up 2 bases and J gave up 0 bases; unmatched junction bases: 1. This CDR3 is 15 amino acids long. Germline CDR1 is SGHAT and CDR2 is FQNNGV. The source of the sample is a study of blood T cell repertoires in COVID-19. Per the original data handling: The assay estimated nucleated cells by amplifying reference gene primers. TCRdb's table, derived via immunoSEQ multiplex PCR, lists solely in-frame clones and lacks some. V, J and clone size were drawn from that table, and D and trimming were deduced from the DNA. The sample holds around 68,000 clones; approximately 80% are singletons and the top ten take more than 15%.

This TCR derives from a man of 80 years or more with active COVID-19. Material for sequencing was peripheral blood. V and J are TRBV11-2 and TRBJ2-1, with 7 bases lining up with TRBD1. The DNA for the CDR3 is TGTGCCAGCAGCTTATCAGGGGGCTCCTACAATGAGCAGTTCTTC. It is translated as CASSLSGGSYNEQFF. The full variable domain, with the rest looked up from reference TRBV11-2 and TRBJ2-1, is EAGVAQSPRYKIIEKRQSVAFWCNPISGHATLYWYQQILGQGPKLLIQFQNNGVVDDSQLPKDRFSAERLKGVDSTLKIQPAKLEDSAVYLCASSLSGGSYNEQFFGPGTRLTVL.